A single sample gave rise to the 17 T cell receptor beta chains below, sequenced in a study of T cell responses to AZD1222 COVID-19 vaccine. The data were produced by immunoSEQ multiplex PCR, yet TCRdb's version contains in-frame clones alone and is incomplete. The sample shows fewer than 110,000 clones, over 75% of them seen only once. The sample consisted of peripheral blood, taken 28 days after the second AZD1222 dose. These receptor sequences come from an adult who received the AZD1222 COVID-19 vaccine.

This clone occurred once. The chain recombines TRBV5-1 with TRBJ2-1; 10 bases are shared with TRBD2. This CDR3 has 15 residues. Germline loops: CDR1 SGHRS, CDR2 YFSETQ. J lost 4 bases, V lost 0 bases, and 1 base had no gene match. This CDR3 is CASSLVLAGYNEQFF. CDR3 bases: TGCGCCAGCAGCTTGGTACTAGCGGGGTACAATGAGCAGTTCTTC.

The genes are TRBV5-6 and TRBJ2-5; 10 bases agree with TRBD1. V lost 1 base to trimming and J lost 5 bases; unmatched junction nucleotides: 2. Germline V gives CDR1 SGHDT, CDR2 YYEEEE. The CDR3 loop spans 14 amino acids. DNA for the CDR3: TGTGCCAGCAGCTTGTGGGACAGGGGTGAGACCCAGTACTTC. This encodes CASSLWDRGETQYF.

The chain couples TRBV27 to TRBJ2-2; D not certain. The CDR3 covers 12 residues. Trimming removed 7 bases from V and 1 base from J, with 4 bases in between. CDR1 is MNHEY and CDR2 is SMNVEV in the germline V gene (reference sequence). CDR3 loop: CASTENTGELFF. CDR3 nucleotide sequence: TGTGCCAGCACCGAGAACACCGGGGAGCTGTTTTTT.

The V call is TRBV20-1, the J call TRBJ2-7, with a possible D match to TRBD2 (6 bases). V was trimmed by 3 bases and J by 2 bases, leaving 14 bases between them. The CDR3 is made up of 14 amino acids. CDR1 is DFQATT, CDR2 SNEGSKA, per germline (reference sequence). The CDR3 here is CSASRGGDTYEQYF. The CDR3 nucleotides are TGCAGTGCTAGTAGGGGCGGGGATACCTACGAGCAGTACTTC.

This clone turned up a few times. The chain is built from TRBV7-6 and TRBJ1-2; maybe TRBD1 (5 bases). Germline V gene sequence: CDR1 SGHVS, CDR2 FNYEAQ. The V end lost 5 bases, the J end lost 7 bases, and 23 bases lay between the germline ends. The CDR3 extends over 16 amino acids. CDR3 DNA: TGTGCCAGCAGCCCCAGCTCGGGACGGACCCTCTTTGGCTACACCTTC. Amino acid sequence: CASSPSSGRTLFGYTF.

This sequence joins TRBV10-3 and TRBJ2-1; 7 bases fit TRBD2. Looked up from germline, CDR1 is ENHRY and CDR2 is SYGVKD. This CDR3 is built from 13 residues. The V segment lost 8 bases and the J segment 4 bases; nucleotides outside the gene matches: 5. CDR3 coding DNA: TGTGCCATCGCGGGGACTACGTACAATGAGCAGTTCTTC. Translation: CAIAGTTYNEQFF.

The chain combines TRBV7-2 with TRBJ1-3, with TRBD1 matching 8 bases. Germline CDR1 SGHTA, CDR2 FQGNSA. Trimming cost V 1 base and J 5 bases; bases outside gene matches: 10. The CDR3 runs to 17 residues. CDR3 protein: CASSLGFGDRGRNTIYF. The CDR3 coding sequence is TGTGCCAGCAGCTTAGGTTTTGGCGACAGGGGCCGAAACACCATATATTTT.

The V gene is TRBV18, the J gene TRBJ2-2; D is unresolved. The CDR3 sequence is 13 residues long. Trimming removed 0 bases from V and 5 bases from J, with 4 bases in between. In germline, CDR1 is KGHSH, CDR2 LQKENI. The CDR3 sequence: CASSPPSTGELFF. CDR3 bases: TGTGCCAGCTCACCACCGAGTACCGGGGAGCTGTTTTTT.

The chain links TRBV6-5 to TRBJ2-2; 7 bases agree with TRBD2. Germline-derived CDR1 and CDR2 are MNHEY and SVGAGI. J was trimmed by 3 bases and V by 8 bases; bases with no gene match: 9. This CDR3 is built from 15 residues. Written as DNA, the CDR3 is TGTGCCAGCGGCCGTAGGGCGGGAGACACCGGGGAGCTGTTTTTT. Translated, it gives CASGRRAGDTGELFF.

The chain uses TRBV9 and TRBJ1-1; 8 nucleotides agree with TRBD1. Germline V gives CDR1 SGDLS, CDR2 YYNGEE. This CDR3 has 14 amino acids. The J segment lost 3 bases and the V segment lost 6 bases, leaving 7 bases of the junction unmatched. The CDR3 sequence: CASTRGRRDTEAFF. The CDR3 DNA reads TGTGCCAGCACCAGGGGGCGGAGGGACACTGAAGCTTTCTTT.

This rearrangement joins TRBV18 to TRBJ1-3; D possibly corresponds to TRBD1 (5 bases). CDR1 and CDR2 (germline): KGHSH, LQKENI. This CDR3 is built from 14 residues. Trimming removed 3 bases from V and 0 bases from J, with 6 bases in between. The DNA for the CDR3 is TGTGCCAGCTCACCGCAGGGCTCTGGAAACACCATATATTTT. Protein: CASSPQGSGNTIYF.

This chain joins TRBV29-1 and TRBJ2-1; weak D call: TRBD2 (5 bases). Germline V gene data show CDR1 as SQVTM and CDR2 as ANQGSEA. The CDR3 runs 14 residues. Trimming took off 7 bases at V and 5 bases at J, with 18 bases between the two ends. The CDR3 is CSARGSSHDNEQFF. Here the CDR3 DNA reads TGCAGCGCTCGGGGAAGTTCTCACGACAATGAGCAGTTCTTC.

The sample holds one count of this clone. The chain couples TRBV6-5 to TRBJ2-7; 8 bases align to TRBD1. Germline V lookup: CDR1 MNHEY, CDR2 SVGAGI. The CDR3 is 15 amino acids. The junction had 12 bases not matched to a gene; V was cut back by 5 bases and J by 6 bases. Here the CDR3 reads CASSPGTGYTGEQYF. The CDR3 coding sequence is TGTGCCAGCAGTCCCGGGACAGGATACACAGGCGAGCAGTACTTC.

This clone has a single count. J is TRBJ2-1 and V is TRBV28; D remains ambiguous. Germline V gives CDR1 MDHEN, CDR2 SYDVKM. Trimming shortened V by 5 bases and J by 0 bases, and 8 bases separated the two germline ends. CDR3 size: 14 residues. The CDR3 nucleotides are TGTGCCAGCAGTATGGGATTCTCCTACAATGAGCAGTTCTTC. Protein sequence: CASSMGFSYNEQFF.

J is TRBJ2-2 and V is TRBV5-1; 12 nucleotides match TRBD2. CDR3 length: 18 amino acids. Germline assignment: CDR1 SGHRS and CDR2 YFSETQ. Trimming removed 0 bases from V and 7 bases from J; junction bases left unmatched: 10. CDR3: CASSLGTSGDLPHGELFF. The CDR3 coding sequence is TGCGCCAGCAGCTTGGGGACTAGCGGGGACCTTCCTCACGGGGAGCTGTTTTTT.

This clone was picked up a small number of times. This chain connects TRBV28 to TRBJ2-7; D is possibly TRBD1 (6 bases). There are 12 residues in the CDR3. The V gene's germline CDR1 is MDHEN and CDR2 SYDVKM. Trimming cost V 3 bases and J 9 bases, with 12 bases left between them. The CDR3 loop reads CASSLGARGQYF. The CDR3 bases are TGTGCCAGCAGTTTGGGGGCTCGGGGGCAGTACTTC. Filled out from reference TRBV28 and TRBJ2-7, the complete variable domain reads DVKVTQSSRYLVKRTGEKVFLECVQDMDHENMFWYRQDPGLGLRLIYFSYDVKMKEKGDIPEGYSVSREKKERFSLILESASTNQTSMYLCASSLGARGQYFGPGTRLTVT.

This chain links TRBV6-5 with TRBJ1-2; possibly TRBD1 for D (5 bases). The CDR3 runs to 13 residues. Per the germline V gene, CDR1 is MNHEY and CDR2 is SVGAGI. Trimming shortened V by 8 bases and J by 4 bases, and 14 bases separated the two germline ends. CDR3 in DNA: TGTGCCAGCCTCGGCGACAGAATCTATGGCTACACCTTC. Its protein is CASLGDRIYGYTF.